One T cell receptor (beta chain) is described in this entry. Its antigen is not identified. Researchers took blood at baseline, on cycle 4 day 1, and on cycle 7 day 1. Libraries were prepared by immunoSEQ multiplex PCR; TCRdb keeps only in-frame clonotypes and omits some of them. The sample contains 66,000 or so clones, around 93% of which appear only once. These data come from a study of OX40 agonist ivuxolimab in advanced cancers. Findings of the study overall: Partly responding patients at 0.1-3.0 mg/kg showed some of the smallest clonal expansion.

The sequence was obtained from an adult with an advanced solid tumor such as melanoma, head and neck, liver or kidney cancer. The sequences come from CD4+ or CD8+ T cells sorted from blood, collected in a trial of the OX40 agonist ivuxolimab.

The CDR3 nucleotides read TGTGCCAGCAGTTTAGTACAGGGGTTTTCACCCCTCCACTTT. Protein: CASSLVQGFSPLHF. J is TRBJ1-6 and V is TRBV28; TRBD1 aligns across 7 bases. The CDR3 totals 14 residues. Germline V gene lookup returns CDR1 MDHEN and CDR2 SYDVKM. V shed 2 bases, J shed 9 bases, and the junction held 4 bases outside the gene matches.